The clone carrying this T cell receptor beta chain was detected ten times or more. Its antigen is as yet unknown. Library preparation for TCR beta used quantitative 5'-RACE with molecular barcodes. TCRdb recomputed calls from the 5' RACE reads with MiXCR, one row per CDR3 protein. The table has 120,000 to 150,000 distinct CDR3 sequences, 6.5% to 8.5% seen once. This specimen comes from a study of CD8 T cells in ankylosing spondylitis. Trimming took 4 bases from V and 5 from J; bases not matched to a gene: 5. CDR1 SGHRS and CDR2 YFSETQ come from the germline V gene. This CDR3 region has 13 residues. Study-wide results and limits: Disease-linked clones reportedly showed significant enrichment in matched ankylosing spondylitis synovial fluid. A number of the motif variants had already been described in reactive arthritis synovial fluid and blood.

The V gene is TRBV5-1, the J gene TRBJ1-1; TRBD1 matches 7 bases. This TCR was recovered from a male donor with ankylosing spondylitis. The sequenced sample consisted of synovial fluid, either unsorted or a sorted T cell fraction (not recorded which). The DNA of the CDR3 is TGCGCCAGCAGCGGACAGGACAAGACTGAAGCTTTCTTT. This sequence encodes CASSGQDKTEAFF.